This T cell receptor beta chain was sequenced in a study of T cells in Graves' hyperthyroidism and ophthalmopathy. Study conclusions and caveats: Before onset, by a median of around 6.1 months, the model predicted ophthalmopathy. Among clonotypes expanded in thyroid above 0.001, most were also found in blood.

This CDR3 contains 16 residues. V dropped 2 bases and J dropped 4; count of bases not matched to a gene: 6. CDR1 SGHRS and CDR2 YFSETQ come from the germline V gene. A 10 ml volume of fresh peripheral blood provided the PBMCs. This clonotype was seen at least ten times. Antigen: not known. The TCR beta CDR3 regions underwent amplification using RNA transcripts as the source. The TCR CDR3 first-round RT-PCR relied on the HTBI primer set. MiXCR, applied by TCRdb to the multiplex PCR reads, yields one record per CDR3 protein. Of approximately 260,000 distinct CDR3 sequences listed, roughly 15% are singletons.

This receptor was obtained from a woman between 45 and 60 years old with Graves' hyperthyroidism that later progressed to Graves' ophthalmopathy. Material for sequencing was blood. J is TRBJ2-2 and V is TRBV5-1, with 9 bases aligning to TRBD1. CDR3 coding DNA: TGCGCCAGCAGCTTTGCGGGACAGGGTTCCACCGGGGAGCTGTTTTTT. It translates to CASSFAGQGSTGELFF.